Following are 17 T cell receptor beta chains from one sample sequenced in a study of blood T cell repertoires in COVID-19. The table came from immunoSEQ multiplex PCR; TCRdb's copy has only in-frame clones and leaves some out. The repertoire includes about 45,000 clones, over 80% of them detected once, and around 8% sits in the top ten. The material sequenced was peripheral blood. Source of these receptors: an elderly man in a cohort sampled during active COVID-19.

The V and J genes are TRBV7-2 and TRBJ2-7; TRBD2 might be the D (5 bases). This CDR3 has 15 amino acids. CDR1 is SGHTA and CDR2 is FQGNSA in the germline V gene. Between the trimmed V and J ends, which lost 4 bases and 0 bases, there was a span of 13 bases. Written as DNA, the CDR3 is TGTGCCAGCAGCTCCCGGGCAGCGGACTCCTACGAGCAGTACTTC. Translated: CASSSRAADSYEQYF.

This chain joins TRBV24-1 and TRBJ2-5, with D hard to call. This CDR3 spans 14 amino acids. V lost 3 bases and J lost 1, with 8 bases in between. Germline CDR1 and CDR2: KGHDR and SFDVKD. CDR3 coding DNA: TGTGCCACCAGTGATGCGGTCACCCAAGAGACCCAGTACTTC. It codes for CATSDAVTQETQYF.

The chain uses TRBV7-9 and TRBJ2-7; D is unclear. Germline V gives CDR1 SEHNR, CDR2 FQNEAQ (reference sequence). This CDR3 is 11 amino acids long. V lost 5 bases and J lost 6, with 8 bases in between. The CDR3 DNA reads as TGTGCCAGCAGCCCTAGGAGCGAGCAGTACTTC. It is translated as CASSPRSEQYF.

This clone was seen just once. The chain combines TRBV6-2 or TRBV6-3 with TRBJ2-2; TRBD1 matches at 9 bases. V was clipped by 6 bases and J by 4 bases; unmatched bases: 9. This CDR3 comprises 16 residues. Germline V gives CDR1 MNHEY, CDR2 SVGEGT. CDR3 sequence (DNA): TGTGCCAGCAGCCGCGGACAGGGGACCACCACCGGGGAGCTGTTTTTT. This translates into CASSRGQGTTTGELFF.

The V call is TRBV27, the J call TRBJ1-4; the D gene is possibly TRBD1 (6 bases). Germline V gene lookup returns CDR1 MNHEY and CDR2 SMNVEV (reference sequence). The V gene lost 5 bases and the J gene lost 4 bases, with 14 bases spanning the gap. The length of the CDR3 is 15 residues. The CDR3 region has the DNA TGTGCCAGCAGTCCTACAGGGATGGGTAATGAAAAACTGTTTTTT. Encoded protein: CASSPTGMGNEKLFF.

The chain is built from TRBV5-1 and TRBJ1-1; a weak D match, TRBD1 (6 bases). CDR3 size: 14 residues. The germline V gene encodes CDR1 SGHRS and CDR2 YFSETQ. Trimming left V 4 bases short and J 1 base short, with 11 bases between. The CDR3 sequence: CASSGGHPNTEAFF. In DNA form, the CDR3 reads TGCGCCAGCAGCGGGGGACACCCGAACACTGAAGCTTTCTTT. The full variable domain, rest sourced from reference TRBV5-1 and TRBJ1-1, is KAGVTQTPRYLIKTRGQQVTLSCSPISGHRSVSWYQQTPGQGLQFLFEYFSETQRNKGNFPGRFSGRQFSNSRSEMNVSTLELGDSALYLCASSGGHPNTEAFFGQGTRLTVV.

The count of this clone is one. The genes are TRBV7-2 and TRBJ2-7; 16 bases agree with TRBD2. The CDR3 runs 17 residues. Germline lookup yields CDR1 SGHTA and CDR2 FQGNSA. The V gene end was trimmed by 3 bases and the J gene end by 2 bases; junction bases not matched to a gene: 4. The CDR3 DNA reads as TGTGCCAGCAGCTTTGCCGGGACTAGCGGGAGGGCCTACGAGCAGTACTTC. Its translation: CASSFAGTSGRAYEQYF.

This chain links TRBV3-1 (or the pseudogene TRBV3-2) with TRBJ2-5; D may be TRBD1 (6 bases). Trimming took off 2 bases at V and 9 bases at J, with 10 bases between the two ends. The CDR3 extends over 12 amino acids. Per germline, CDR1 LGHDT and CDR2 YNNKEL (reference sequence). The CDR3 sequence: CASSQQGLAQYF. CDR3 coding DNA: TGTGCCAGCAGCCAACAGGGGCTAGCCCAGTACTTC.

On this clone: Possible read error: a much larger clone is one base away. Additional DNA sequences in this sample encode the identical CDR3. The chain recombines TRBV30 with TRBJ1-1, with D possibly matching TRBD1 (6 bases). This CDR3 contains 15 residues. The germline V gene has CDR1 GTSNPN and CDR2 SVGIG (reference sequence). Trimming left V 3 bases short and J 1 base short, with 15 bases between. The CDR3 protein is CAWRGRGGSNTEAFF. The DNA of the CDR3 is TGTGCCTGGAGAGGACGAGGGGGATCGAACACTGAAGCTTTCTTT.

CDR3 nucleotide sequence: TGTGCCAGCAGCTTAGGGGGTACAGGGAATAATTCACCCCTCCACTTT. It yields the protein CASSLGGTGNNSPLHF. The rearrangement uses TRBV9 and TRBJ1-6; the D gene is possibly TRBD1 (6 bases). Deletions cut 4 bases from V and 5 bases from J, with 16 bases between. The germline V gene has CDR1 SGDLS and CDR2 YYNGEE. This CDR3 is 16 amino acids long.

This chain connects TRBV9 to TRBJ2-5; 7 bases match TRBD1. Trimming took 0 bases from V and 5 from J; bases not matched to a gene: 7. Per germline, CDR1 SGDLS and CDR2 YYNGEE. The CDR3 is 15 residues long. In DNA form, the CDR3 reads TGTGCCAGCAGCGTAGAGGGGGCCCTTGGGGAGACCCAGTACTTC. It specifies CASSVEGALGETQYF.

This chain joins TRBV7-2 and TRBJ2-7, with 12 bases aligning to TRBD2. The CDR3 loop spans 15 amino acids. V shed 5 bases and J 7 bases; nucleotides not matched to a gene: 9. Germline V gene data show CDR1 as SGHTA and CDR2 as FQGNSA. The CDR3 spells CASSQTSGSVGEQYF. The CDR3 bases are TGTGCCAGCAGCCAGACTAGCGGGAGTGTCGGGGAGCAGTACTTC. Drawing the rest from reference TRBV7-2 and TRBJ2-7, the complete variable domain is GAGVSQSPSNKVTEKGKDVELRCDPISGHTALYWYRQSLGQGLEFLIYFQGNSAPDKSGLPSDRFSAERTGGSVSTLTIQRTQQEDSAVYLCASSQTSGSVGEQYFGPGTRLTVT.

This chain uses TRBV28 with TRBJ2-7; D is unclear. Between the trimmed V and J ends, which lost 6 bases and 2 bases, there was a span of 14 bases. CDR1 and CDR2 from the germline V gene are MDHEN and SYDVKM. The CDR3 sequence is 14 residues long. CDR3 nucleotide sequence: TGTGCCAGCAGGCGGAGTAGCTCCGCCTACGAGCAGTACTTC. This translates into CASRRSSSAYEQYF. Filled out from reference TRBV28 and TRBJ2-7, the complete variable domain reads DVKVTQSSRYLVKRTGEKVFLECVQDMDHENMFWYRQDPGLGLRLIYFSYDVKMKEKGDIPEGYSVSREKKERFSLILESASTNQTSMYLCASRRSSSAYEQYFGPGTRLTVT.

V usage is TRBV19 and J usage is TRBJ2-2; D not certain. CDR3 length equals 13 residues. Trimming stripped 4 bases from V and 4 bases from J, with 7 bases between. The germline CDR1 and CDR2 sequences are LNHDA and SQIVND (reference sequence). The CDR3 spells CASSRQATGELFF. The DNA of the CDR3 is TGTGCCAGTAGTAGACAAGCCACCGGGGAGCTGTTTTTT.

The chain carries TRBV2 and TRBJ2-5, with 9 bases lining up with TRBD2. The CDR3 runs 15 residues. J lost 6 bases, V lost 1 base, and 6 bases had no gene match. Germline V lookup: CDR1 SNHLY, CDR2 FYNNEI. The DNA of the CDR3 is TGTGCCAGCAGTGAAGAAGGCGGGGGGGCGCAGACCCAGTACTTC. Its protein is CASSEEGGGAQTQYF.

This clone came up once. This rearrangement joins TRBV3-1 (or the pseudogene TRBV3-2) to TRBJ1-3, with D uncertain. Deletions cut 4 bases from V and 0 bases from J, with 13 bases between. Per germline, CDR1 LGHDT and CDR2 YNNKEL (reference sequence). The CDR3 contains 16 residues. CDR3 sequence: CASSPRREYSGNTIYF. The CDR3 DNA reads as TGTGCCAGCAGCCCCCGTCGGGAGTACTCTGGAAACACCATATATTTT.

The J gene is TRBJ2-1, the V gene TRBV29-1, with D perhaps TRBD1 (6 bases). V lost 4 bases, J lost 4 bases, and 11 bases lay in between. Per the germline V gene, CDR1 is SQVTM and CDR2 is ANQGSEA. The length of the CDR3 is 13 residues. CDR3 in DNA: TGCAGCGTTGGATCGACAGGTTACAATGAGCAGTTCTTC. It encodes CSVGSTGYNEQFF.